These 24 T cell receptor beta chains were all obtained from the same sample, sequenced in a study of T cell responses to AZD1222 COVID-19 vaccine. Clones were read by immunoSEQ multiplex PCR, and TCRdb kept only the in-frame ones, dropping some. The table records approximately 110,000 clones, nearly 90% of them present only once. The sequencing here drew on peripheral blood, taken on day 0 of AZD1222 vaccination. The receptors here all came from an adult in good health.

This chain joins TRBV19 and TRBJ1-3, with no clear D. The germline V gene encodes CDR1 LNHDA and CDR2 SQIVND (reference sequence). CDR3 length: 13 residues. V gave up 10 bases and J gave up 0 bases, with 10 bases separating them. The CDR3 region is CATRLFSGNTIYF. For the CDR3, the DNA is TGTGCCACTCGACTCTTCTCTGGAAACACCATATATTTT.

The chain has TRBV18 and TRBJ1-5, with 9 bases matching TRBD1. The junction had 14 bases not matched to a gene; V was cut back by 8 bases and J by 9 bases. The CDR3 runs to 15 residues. Per the germline V gene, CDR1 is KGHSH and CDR2 is LQKENI. CDR3 amino acids: CASTRDREGVLPQHF. CDR3 DNA sequence: TGTGCCAGCACACGGGACAGGGAAGGTGTCTTGCCCCAGCATTTT.

The chain joins TRBV19 to TRBJ1-1, with D possibly TRBD1 on 5 matching bases. Germline V gene lookup returns CDR1 LNHDA and CDR2 SQIVND (reference sequence). CDR3 length: 13 residues. Trimming cost V 8 bases and J 5 bases, with 15 bases left between them. The CDR3 sequence: CASARGSPTEAFF. CDR3 DNA sequence: TGTGCCAGTGCTCGGGGGTCCCCAACTGAAGCTTTCTTT.

The chain has TRBV28 and TRBJ2-7; 11 positions agree with TRBD2. Unmatched junction bases numbered 2, after V lost 2 bases and J lost 2 bases. CDR1 and CDR2 from the germline V gene are MDHEN and SYDVKM. This CDR3 region has 15 residues. This CDR3 is CASSLLAGGTYEQYF. The CDR3 DNA is TGTGCCAGCAGTTTACTAGCGGGAGGAACCTACGAGCAGTACTTC.

The sample holds a few counts of this clone. This chain uses TRBV5-1 with TRBJ2-1; the D is unclear. V lost 4 bases to trimming and J lost 6 bases, with 11 bases between them. CDR1 and CDR2 from the germline V gene are SGHRS and YFSETQ. The CDR3 has 13 amino acids. The CDR3 DNA reads TGCGCCAGCAGCCCACTCCCGCGCAATGAGCAGTTCTTC. It is translated as CASSPLPRNEQFF.

The rearrangement joins TRBV7-8 to TRBJ1-1; 9 positions match TRBD1. From germline, CDR1 is SGHVS and CDR2 FQNEAQ. After removal of 5 bases from V and 0 bases from J, the junction contained 7 bases not matched to a gene. The CDR3 consists of 16 residues. The CDR3 sequence is CASSLLGTGMNTEAFF. CDR3 bases: TGTGCCAGCAGCCTACTCGGGACAGGGATGAACACTGAAGCTTTCTTT.

As DNA, the CDR3 is TGCGCCAGCAGCTTTGCAGCCGCCTCCTACGAGCAGTACTTC. Amino acid sequence: CASSFAAASYEQYF. The chain employs TRBV5-1 and TRBJ2-7; D remains unclear. V lost 2 bases and J 0 bases, leaving 9 bases between the germline ends. The germline CDR1 and CDR2 sequences are SGHRS and YFSETQ. The CDR3 runs to 14 residues.

The chain couples TRBV6-5 to TRBJ1-6, with D unresolved. The CDR3 loop spans 14 amino acids. V was clipped by 2 bases and J by 9 bases, with 11 bases between them. The germline V gene encodes CDR1 MNHEY and CDR2 SVGAGI. In nucleotides, the CDR3 is TGTGCCAGCAGTTACCACATTTTCGGTTCACCCCTCCACTTT. Translation: CASSYHIFGSPLHF.

The V call is TRBV18, the J call TRBJ1-1; TRBD1 agrees at 10 bases. The CDR3 extends over 13 amino acids. The germline V gene encodes CDR1 KGHSH and CDR2 LQKENI. Trimming took 3 bases from V and 6 from J; bases not matched to a gene: 1. CDR3 coding DNA: TGTGCCAGCTCACCCGACAGGGGGCCTGAAGCTTTCTTT. Translation: CASSPDRGPEAFF.

This chain connects TRBV18 to TRBJ1-5, with TRBD1 matching 8 bases. The germline gives CDR1 KGHSH, CDR2 LQKENI. This CDR3 is built from 15 residues. V lost 1 base to trimming and J lost 6 bases; unmatched junction nucleotides: 5. This CDR3 reads CASSPRAGGVQPQHF. The DNA of the CDR3 is TGTGCCAGCTCACCACGGGCAGGGGGCGTTCAGCCCCAGCATTTT.

The CDR3 loop is CASSRFQETSYEQYF. CDR3 nucleotide sequence: TGTGCCAGCAGCCGTTTCCAAGAAACCTCCTACGAGCAGTACTTC. The chain has TRBV7-8 and TRBJ2-7, with D unresolved. CDR1 is SGHVS, CDR2 FQNEAQ, per germline. This CDR3 has 15 residues. Trimming removed 5 bases from V and 0 bases from J, with 14 bases in between. The whole variable domain, remainder taken from reference TRBV7-8 and TRBJ2-7, is GAGVSQSPRYKVAKRGQDVALRCDPISGHVSLFWYQQALGQGPEFLTYFQNEAQLDKSGLPSDRFFAERPEGSVSTLKIQRTQQEDSAVYLCASSRFQETSYEQYFGPGTRLTVT.

The chain combines TRBV28 with TRBJ1-6; D remains unclear. The CDR3 totals 16 residues. V was cut by 7 bases and J by 0 bases, with 13 bases left in between. The germline CDR1 and CDR2 sequences are MDHEN and SYDVKM. The CDR3 DNA sequence: TGTGCCAGCACCACGGACGGGAGCTCCTATAATTCACCCCTCCACTTT. Its translation is CASTTDGSSYNSPLHF. The complete variable domain, with remaining parts taken from reference TRBV28 and TRBJ1-6, reads DVKVTQSSRYLVKRTGEKVFLECVQDMDHENMFWYRQDPGLGLRLIYFSYDVKMKEKGDIPEGYSVSREKKERFSLILESASTNQTSMYLCASTTDGSSYNSPLHFGNGTRLTVT.

This clone was observed a single time. This chain joins TRBV6-4 and TRBJ2-4; D remains unclear. The CDR3 is made up of 12 amino acids. Trimming stripped 8 bases from V and 6 bases from J, with 11 bases between. Germline lookup yields CDR1 MRHNA and CDR2 SNTAGT. The CDR3 protein is CASGPGPNIQYF. The CDR3 DNA follows: TGTGCCAGCGGGCCTGGACCAAACATTCAGTACTTC.

The chain joins TRBV11-2 to TRBJ2-6; D is unclear. Trimming removed 2 bases at V and 0 bases at J, with 8 bases between. This CDR3 comprises 16 residues. Germline loops: CDR1 SGHAT, CDR2 FQNNGV. DNA for the CDR3: TGTGCCAGCAGCTTAATACGACTCTCTGGGGCCAACGTCCTGACTTTC. Protein product: CASSLIRLSGANVLTF.

V gene TRBV28 combines with J gene TRBJ1-5; TRBD1 matches at 7 bases. The junction had 2 bases not matched to a gene; V was cut back by 6 bases and J by 3 bases. CDR1 is MDHEN, CDR2 SYDVKM, per germline. There are 13 residues in the CDR3. The CDR3: CASRTGFNQPQHF. CDR3 sequence (DNA): TGTGCCAGCAGGACAGGGTTCAATCAGCCCCAGCATTTT.

The count of this clone is one. CDR3 nucleotide sequence: TGTGCCAGCAGCCCCAGGTCTCGGGGAGCTTTCTTT. Translation gives CASSPRSRGAFF. The chain links TRBV28 to TRBJ1-1; D call uncertain. The CDR3 spans 12 residues. Trimming cost V 6 bases and J 10 bases, with 15 bases left between them. In germline, CDR1 is MDHEN, CDR2 SYDVKM.

The CDR3 sequence is CASSFGAGVYEQYF. CDR3 nucleotide sequence: TGTGCCAGCAGTTTCGGAGCGGGGGTCTACGAGCAGTACTTC. The chain links TRBV28 to TRBJ2-7; 8 bases are shared with TRBD2. The V segment lost 3 bases and the J segment 3 bases; nucleotides outside the gene matches: 4. The CDR3 has 14 residues. The germline V gene has CDR1 MDHEN and CDR2 SYDVKM.

The CDR3 loop reads CASRLTGMSNQPQHF. The CDR3 DNA follows: TGTGCCAGCAGATTGACAGGGATGAGCAATCAGCCCCAGCATTTT. This chain joins TRBV2 and TRBJ1-5; TRBD1 agrees at 7 bases. Germline CDR1 reads SNHLY; CDR2 reads FYNNEI. The CDR3 runs to 15 residues. Trimming at V came to 6 bases and at J to 1 base, leaving 6 bases not matched to a gene.

The J gene is TRBJ1-2, the V gene TRBV2; 7 bases map to TRBD1. The junction had 8 bases not matched to a gene; V was cut back by 5 bases and J by 5 bases. CDR1 and CDR2 (germline): SNHLY, FYNNEI. The CDR3 contains 14 residues. CDR3 amino acids: CASSRQGEGYGYTF. The CDR3 region has the DNA TGTGCCAGCAGTAGACAGGGTGAGGGGTATGGCTACACCTTC. The variable domain in full, with the rest retrieved from reference TRBV2 and TRBJ1-2, is EPEVTQTPSHQVTQMGQEVILRCVPISNHLYFYWYRQILGQKVEFLVSFYNNEISEKSEIFDDQFSVERPDGSNFTLKIRSTKLEDSAMYFCASSRQGEGYGYTFGSGTRLTVV.

This CDR3 reads CASRGQGSYEQYF. DNA of the CDR3: TGTGCCAGCAGGGGACAGGGAAGTTACGAGCAGTACTTC. The V gene is TRBV7-9, the J gene TRBJ2-7; 9 bases map to TRBD1. Germline CDR1 is SEHNR and CDR2 is FQNEAQ (reference sequence). The length of the CDR3 is 13 residues. The V gene end was trimmed by 6 bases and the J gene end by 4 bases; junction bases not matched to a gene: 4.

The J gene is TRBJ1-2, the V gene TRBV6-1; possibly TRBD1 for D (5 bases). Looked up from germline, CDR1 is MNHNS and CDR2 is SASEGT. This CDR3 has 15 amino acids. The V end was cut by 1 base, the J end by 3 bases, with 12 bases between. Written as DNA, the CDR3 is TGTGCCAGCAGTGAAGGTACGGGGGTCCACTATGGCTACACCTTC. Residues: CASSEGTGVHYGYTF.

This clone came up once. V is TRBV19 and J is TRBJ2-1; D unresolved. CDR1 and CDR2 from the germline V gene are LNHDA and SQIVND (reference sequence). This CDR3 is built from 14 residues. The V and J ends lost 4 bases and 7 bases respectively, with 14 bases between them. CDR3 sequence: CASSTERSLNEQFF. The CDR3 region has the DNA TGTGCCAGTAGTACAGAGAGGAGTTTGAATGAGCAGTTCTTC.

This chain links TRBV5-1 with TRBJ1-2; 10 nucleotides match TRBD1. The CDR3 runs 15 residues. After removal of 0 bases from V and 7 bases from J, the junction contained 6 bases not matched to a gene. The germline V gene encodes CDR1 SGHRS and CDR2 YFSETQ. The CDR3 DNA reads as TGCGCCAGCAGCTTGGGACAGGGGGCGCAAGGTGGCTACACCTTC. This translates into CASSLGQGAQGGYTF.

The chain is built from TRBV5-5 and TRBJ1-3, with D unclear. Germline V lookup: CDR1 SGHKS, CDR2 YYEKEE (reference sequence). V was cut by 1 base and J by 3 bases, with 5 bases left in between. The CDR3 loop spans 13 amino acids. CDR3 protein: CASSLNGGNTIYF. In nucleotides, the CDR3 is TGTGCCAGCAGCTTGAATGGTGGAAACACCATATATTTT.